This T cell receptor (beta chain) was recorded in a study of PD-1 blockade in classical Hodgkin lymphoma. This clone has a handful of counts. Germline V gene lookup returns CDR1 MNHNS and CDR2 SASEGT. There are 14 residues in the CDR3. Trimming took off 5 bases at V and 0 bases at J, with 8 bases between the two ends. Stated time point: cycle 4 day 1 (C4D1), after 6 weeks of nivolumab. After autologous stem cell transplantation all patients relapsed, and prior brentuximab vedotin exposure differed between cohorts. TCRdb's table, derived via immunoSEQ multiplex PCR, lists solely in-frame clones and lacks some. In the table there are about 93,000 clones, 78% of which are singletons.

This specimen consisted of peripheral blood mononuclear cells (PBMCs), obtained before the fourth cycle of nivolumab. This TCR derives from a human donor with classical Hodgkin lymphoma. The chain links TRBV6-1 to TRBJ1-3, with a weak D call TRBD1 (6 bases). The CDR3 loop is CASSQGTSGNTIYF. DNA of the CDR3: TGTGCCAGCAGTCAGGGGACCTCTGGAAACACCATATATTTT.